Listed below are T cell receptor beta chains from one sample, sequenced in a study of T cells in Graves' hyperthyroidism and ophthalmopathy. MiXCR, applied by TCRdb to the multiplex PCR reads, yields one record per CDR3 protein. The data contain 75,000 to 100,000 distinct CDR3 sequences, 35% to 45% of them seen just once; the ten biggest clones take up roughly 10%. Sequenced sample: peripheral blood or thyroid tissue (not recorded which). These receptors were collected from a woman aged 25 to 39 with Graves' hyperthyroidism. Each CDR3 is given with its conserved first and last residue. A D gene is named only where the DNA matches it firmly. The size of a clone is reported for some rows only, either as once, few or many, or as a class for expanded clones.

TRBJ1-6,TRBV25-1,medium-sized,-,CASSETGGLGSPLHF,TGTGCCAGCAGTGAAACTGGAGGGTTAGGATCACCCCTCCACTTT
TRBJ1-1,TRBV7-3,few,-,CASSSGGWNTEAFF,TGTGCCAGCAGCTCAGGAGGTTGGAACACTGAAGCTTTCTTT
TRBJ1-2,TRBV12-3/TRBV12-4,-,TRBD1,CASSWPGQGNTF,TGTGCCAGCAGTTGGCCGGGACAGGGAAACACCTTC
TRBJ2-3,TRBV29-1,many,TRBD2,CSLSPSGFSTDTQYF,TGCAGCTTGTCCCCTAGCGGGTTTAGCACAGATACGCAGTATTTT
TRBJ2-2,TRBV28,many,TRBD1,CASLQQGAGGELFF,TGTGCCAGCCTCCAACAGGGGGCCGGCGGGGAGCTGTTTTTT
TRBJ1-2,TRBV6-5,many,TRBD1,CASSYSGTGNGYTF,TGTGCCAGCAGTTACTCGGGGACAGGGAATGGCTACACCTTC
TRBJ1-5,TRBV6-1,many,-,CASTNWRHSNQPQHF,TGTGCCAGCACGAACTGGAGGCATAGCAATCAGCCCCAGCATTTT
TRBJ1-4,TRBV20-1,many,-,CSARQGSAEKLFF,TGCAGTGCTAGACAGGGAAGTGCTGAAAAACTGTTTTTT
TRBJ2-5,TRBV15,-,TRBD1,CATSSPDRKETQYF,TGTGCCACCAGCAGCCCGGACAGGAAAGAGACCCAGTACTTC
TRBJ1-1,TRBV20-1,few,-,CSARDTMRIRVYSEHTEAFF,TGCAGTGCTAGAGATACGATGAGAATTAGGGTCTACAGCGAGCACACTGAAGCTTTCTTT
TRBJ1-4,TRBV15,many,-,CATSRVGLLNEKLFF,TGTGCCACCAGCAGAGTTGGCCTTCTTAATGAAAAACTGTTTTTT
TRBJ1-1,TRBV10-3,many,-,CAIRNSLSHKTNTEAFF,TGTGCCATCCGAAACAGTCTCTCCCACAAAACGAACACTGAAGCTTTCTTT
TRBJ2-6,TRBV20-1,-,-,CSAGRDSSNTGANVLTF,TGCAGTGCTGGACGGGACTCTTCTAACACCGGGGCCAACGTCCTGACTTTC
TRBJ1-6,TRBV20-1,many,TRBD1,CSARPQGASSPLHF,TGCAGTGCGAGACCACAGGGGGCGAGTTCACCCCTCCACTTT
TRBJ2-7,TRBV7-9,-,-,CASSFYICSARQVPFYEQYF,-
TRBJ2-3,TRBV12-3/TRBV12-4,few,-,CASSSPTDTQYF,TGTGCCAGCAGTTCGCCCACAGATACGCAGTATTTT
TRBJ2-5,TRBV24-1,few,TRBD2,CATSDTTSGRRETQYF,TGTGCCACCAGTGATACGACTAGCGGGAGGAGGGAGACCCAGTACTTC
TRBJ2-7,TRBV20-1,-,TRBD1,CSATRLGQGAPYEQYF,TGCAGTGCTACCCGCCTGGGACAGGGGGCACCCTACGAGCAGTACTTC